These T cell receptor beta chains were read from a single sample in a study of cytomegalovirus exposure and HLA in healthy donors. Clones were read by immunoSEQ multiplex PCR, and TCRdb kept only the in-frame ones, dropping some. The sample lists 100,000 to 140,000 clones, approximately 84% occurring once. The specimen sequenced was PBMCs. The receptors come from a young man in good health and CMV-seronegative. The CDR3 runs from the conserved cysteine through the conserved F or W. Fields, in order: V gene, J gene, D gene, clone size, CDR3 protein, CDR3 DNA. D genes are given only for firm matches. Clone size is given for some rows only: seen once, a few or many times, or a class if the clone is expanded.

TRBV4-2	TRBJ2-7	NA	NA	CASSQDRGYEQYF	TGTGCCAGCAGCCAAGATCGGGGATACGAGCAGTACTTC
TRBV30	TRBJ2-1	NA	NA	CAWRLPGSSYNEQFF	TGTGCCTGGAGATTACCAGGAAGCTCCTACAATGAGCAGTTCTTC
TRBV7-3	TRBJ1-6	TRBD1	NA	CASSTGQAYNSPLHF	TGTGCCAGCAGCACCGGACAGGCTTATAATTCACCCCTCCACTTT
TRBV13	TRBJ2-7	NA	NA	CASSLVRSWEQYF	TGTGCCAGCAGCTTAGTCAGAAGTTGGGAGCAGTACTTC
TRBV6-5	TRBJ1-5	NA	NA	CATRSGSGNQPQHF	TGTGCCACCCGGTCGGGGTCGGGCAATCAGCCCCAGCATTTT
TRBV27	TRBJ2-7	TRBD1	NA	CASSFGQGANEQYF	TGTGCCAGCAGTTTCGGACAGGGGGCAAACGAGCAGTACTTC
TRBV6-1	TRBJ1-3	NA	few	CASSDDGLSDTIYF	TGTGCCAGCAGTGATGACGGACTATCGGACACCATATATTTT
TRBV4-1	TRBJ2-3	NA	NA	CASSQVGVASDTDTQYF	TGCGCCAGCAGCCAAGTCGGTGTTGCTAGCGACACAGATACGCAGTATTTT
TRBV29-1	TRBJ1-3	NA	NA	CSVEARDRGGNTIYF	TGCAGCGTTGAAGCCCGGGATCGCGGGGGAAACACCATATATTTT
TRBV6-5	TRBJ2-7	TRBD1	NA	CASSPRDRGPGEQYF	TGTGCCAGCAGTCCACGGGACAGGGGCCCTGGCGAGCAGTACTTC
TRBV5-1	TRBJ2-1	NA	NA	CASSLTGNEQFF	TGCGCCAGCAGCTTAACGGGCAATGAGCAGTTCTTC
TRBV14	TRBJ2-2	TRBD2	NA	CASSQVGLAGTGELFF	TGTGCCAGCAGCCAAGTGGGACTAGCGGGAACCGGGGAGCTGTTTTTT
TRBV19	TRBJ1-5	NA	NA	CASSIRTGNQPQHF	TGTGCCAGTAGTATAAGGACAGGCAATCAGCCCCAGCATTTT